This T cell receptor beta chain came from a study of cytomegalovirus exposure and HLA in healthy donors. Background on the study: From donors who were HLA-typed, an early data release held 80 million to 95 million unique TCRs.

The CDR3 contains 15 residues. V trimming: 4 bases; J trimming: 3 bases; junction bases outside the gene matches: 4. Germline CDR1 SGHRS, CDR2 YFSETQ. PCR employed 60 Vbeta and 13 Jbeta primers. TCRdb's copy holds only in-frame clones and misses some; the assay was immunoSEQ multiplex PCR. In the table there are about 160,000 clones, 80% to 90% of which are singletons. The rearrangement links TRBV5-1 to TRBJ2-7; 13 positions agree with TRBD2. The TCR sequence derives from a woman in her late teens or twenties in good health and CMV-seronegative. Sequenced input: PBMCs. This chain's CDR3 is CASSQGLAGYYEQYF. The CDR3 DNA is TGCGCCAGCAGCCAGGGACTAGCGGGATACTACGAGCAGTACTTC.